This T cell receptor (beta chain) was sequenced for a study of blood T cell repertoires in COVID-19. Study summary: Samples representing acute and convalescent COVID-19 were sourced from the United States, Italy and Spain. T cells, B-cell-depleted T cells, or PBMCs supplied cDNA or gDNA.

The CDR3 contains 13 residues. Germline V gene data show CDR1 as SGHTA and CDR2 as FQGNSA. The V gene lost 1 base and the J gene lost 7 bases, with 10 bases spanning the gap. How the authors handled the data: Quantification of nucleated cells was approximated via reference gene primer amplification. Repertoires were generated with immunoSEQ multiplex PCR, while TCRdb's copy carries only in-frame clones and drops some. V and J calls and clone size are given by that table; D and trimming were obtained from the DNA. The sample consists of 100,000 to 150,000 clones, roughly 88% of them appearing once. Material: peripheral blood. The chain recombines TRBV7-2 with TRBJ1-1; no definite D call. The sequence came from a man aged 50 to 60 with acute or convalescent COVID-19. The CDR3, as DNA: TGTGCCAGCAGCTTAGGAGTTGCGAGTGAAGCTTTCTTT. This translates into CASSLGVASEAFF.